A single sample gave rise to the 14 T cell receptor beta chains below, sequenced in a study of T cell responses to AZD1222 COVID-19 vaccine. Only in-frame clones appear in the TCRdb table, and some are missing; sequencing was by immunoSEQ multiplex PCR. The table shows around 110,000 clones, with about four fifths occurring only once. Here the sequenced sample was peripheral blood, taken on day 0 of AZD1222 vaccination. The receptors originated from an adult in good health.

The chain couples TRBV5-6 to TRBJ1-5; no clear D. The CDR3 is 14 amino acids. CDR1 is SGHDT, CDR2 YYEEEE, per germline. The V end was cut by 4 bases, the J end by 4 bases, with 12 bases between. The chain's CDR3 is CASSPAGRNQPQHF. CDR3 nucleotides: TGTGCCAGCAGCCCGGCTGGGAGAAATCAGCCCCAGCATTTT.

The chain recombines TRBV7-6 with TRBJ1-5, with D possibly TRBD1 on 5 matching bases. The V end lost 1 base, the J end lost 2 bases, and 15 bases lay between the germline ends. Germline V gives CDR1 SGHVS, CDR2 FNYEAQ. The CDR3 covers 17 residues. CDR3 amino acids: CASSLGPQGPGNQPQHF. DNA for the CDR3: TGTGCCAGCAGCTTAGGCCCCCAGGGTCCGGGCAATCAGCCCCAGCATTTT.

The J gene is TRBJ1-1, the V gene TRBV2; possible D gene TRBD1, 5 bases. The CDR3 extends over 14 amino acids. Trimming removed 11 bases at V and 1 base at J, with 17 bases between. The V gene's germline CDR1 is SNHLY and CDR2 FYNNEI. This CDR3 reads CAGRRGEENTEAFF. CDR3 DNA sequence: TGTGCCGGCCGGAGAGGGGAGGAGAACACTGAAGCTTTCTTT.

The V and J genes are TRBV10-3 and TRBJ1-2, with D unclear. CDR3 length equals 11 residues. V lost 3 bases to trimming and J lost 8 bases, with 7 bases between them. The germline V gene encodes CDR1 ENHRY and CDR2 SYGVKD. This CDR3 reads CAISERRGYTF. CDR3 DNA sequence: TGTGCCATCAGTGAACGACGAGGCTACACCTTC.

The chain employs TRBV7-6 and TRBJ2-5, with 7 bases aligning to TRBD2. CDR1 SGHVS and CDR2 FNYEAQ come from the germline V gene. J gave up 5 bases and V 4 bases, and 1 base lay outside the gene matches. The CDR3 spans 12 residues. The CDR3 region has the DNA TGTGCCAGCAGCTGGGGGGGGGAGACCCAGTACTTC. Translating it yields CASSWGGETQYF.

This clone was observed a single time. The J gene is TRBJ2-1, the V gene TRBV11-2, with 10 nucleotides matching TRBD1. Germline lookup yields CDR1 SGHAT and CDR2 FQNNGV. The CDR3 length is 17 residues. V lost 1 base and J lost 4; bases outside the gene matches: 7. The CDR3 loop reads CASSLGVDRGLYNEQFF. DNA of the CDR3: TGTGCCAGCAGCTTAGGGGTTGACAGGGGGCTTTACAATGAGCAGTTCTTC.

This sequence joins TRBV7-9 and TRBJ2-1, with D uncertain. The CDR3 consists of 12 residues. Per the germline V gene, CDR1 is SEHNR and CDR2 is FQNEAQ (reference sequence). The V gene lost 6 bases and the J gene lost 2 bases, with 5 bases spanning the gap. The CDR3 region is CASRNTYNEQFF. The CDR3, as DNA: TGTGCCAGCAGAAATACCTACAATGAGCAGTTCTTC.

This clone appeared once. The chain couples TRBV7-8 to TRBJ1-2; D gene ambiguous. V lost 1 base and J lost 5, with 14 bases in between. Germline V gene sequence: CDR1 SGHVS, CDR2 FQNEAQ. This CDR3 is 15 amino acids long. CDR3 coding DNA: TGTGCCAGCAGCTTAGGAGGGATTTATCCTTATGGCTACACCTTC. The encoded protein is CASSLGGIYPYGYTF.

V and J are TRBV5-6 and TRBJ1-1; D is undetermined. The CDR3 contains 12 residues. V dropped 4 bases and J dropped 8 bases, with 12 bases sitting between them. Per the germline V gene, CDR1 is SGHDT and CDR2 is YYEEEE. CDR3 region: CASSRPWAEAFF. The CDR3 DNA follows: TGTGCCAGCAGCCGCCCCTGGGCCGAAGCTTTCTTT.

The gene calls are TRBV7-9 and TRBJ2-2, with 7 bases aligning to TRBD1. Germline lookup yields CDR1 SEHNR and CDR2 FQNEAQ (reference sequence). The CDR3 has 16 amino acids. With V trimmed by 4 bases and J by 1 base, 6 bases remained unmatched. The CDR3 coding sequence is TGTGCCAGCAGCTCCCAGGGACAGCTGAACACCGGGGAGCTGTTTTTT. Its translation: CASSSQGQLNTGELFF. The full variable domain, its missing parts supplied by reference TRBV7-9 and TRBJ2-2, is DTGVSQNPRHKITKRGQNVTFRCDPISEHNRLYWYRQTLGQGPEFLTYFQNEAQLEKSRLLSDRFSAERPKGSFSTLEIQRTEQGDSAMYLCASSSQGQLNTGELFFGEGSRLTVL.

In DNA form, the CDR3 reads TGTGCCAGCAGTTTCCTCGGACGGGGGTGGGACTATGGCTACACCTTC. It translates to CASSFLGRGWDYGYTF. The chain is built from TRBV28 and TRBJ1-2; a weak D match, TRBD1 (5 bases). CDR3 length equals 16 residues. V was trimmed by 3 bases and J by 3 bases, leaving 17 bases between them. In germline, CDR1 is MDHEN, CDR2 SYDVKM.

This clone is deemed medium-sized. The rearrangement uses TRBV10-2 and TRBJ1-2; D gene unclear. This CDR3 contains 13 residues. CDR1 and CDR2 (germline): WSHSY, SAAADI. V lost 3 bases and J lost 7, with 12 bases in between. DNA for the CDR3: TGCGCCAGCAGTGAAGGAACACTAGTTGGCTACACCTTC. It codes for CASSEGTLVGYTF.

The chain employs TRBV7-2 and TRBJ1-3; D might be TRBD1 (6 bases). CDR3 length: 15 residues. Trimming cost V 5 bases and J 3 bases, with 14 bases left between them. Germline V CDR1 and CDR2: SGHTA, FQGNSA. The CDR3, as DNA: TGTGCCAGCAGCCTGACAGGTACCGATGGAAACACCATATATTTT. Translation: CASSLTGTDGNTIYF.

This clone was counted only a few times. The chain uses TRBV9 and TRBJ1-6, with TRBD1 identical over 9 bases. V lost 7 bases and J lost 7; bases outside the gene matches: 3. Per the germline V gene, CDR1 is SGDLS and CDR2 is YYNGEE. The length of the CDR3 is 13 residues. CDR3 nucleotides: TGTGCCAGCGCCGGGACAGGGAATTCACCCCTCCACTTT. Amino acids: CASAGTGNSPLHF. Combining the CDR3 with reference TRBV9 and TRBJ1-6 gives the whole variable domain DSGVTQTPKHLITATGQRVTLRCSPRSGDLSVYWYQQSLDQGLQFLIQYYNGEERAKGNILERFSAQQFPDLHSELNLSSLELGDSALYFCASAGTGNSPLHFGNGTRLTVT.